This TCR beta chain came from a study of cytotoxic CD8 clonotypes in ibrutinib-treated CLL. Findings of the study overall: Sampling schedules were unmatched across sustained-remission and progressing patients.

Details on this clone: Its antigen remains unknown.

Some clones are missing from TCRdb's copy, which holds only in-frame ones; the method was immunoSEQ multiplex PCR. The sample includes 160,000 or so clones, 70% to 90% of them seen just once. The receptor was isolated from a human donor with chronic lymphocytic leukemia. This sample comprised PBMCs, obtained at disease progression, from a patient treated with ibrutinib.

The CDR3 reads CASSMNRENEKLFF. DNA for the CDR3: TGTGCCAGTAGTATGAACAGGGAAAACGAAAAACTGTTTTTT. The chain recombines TRBV19 with TRBJ1-4; D is perhaps TRBD1 (6 bases). Germline CDR1 is LNHDA and CDR2 is SQIVND (reference sequence). The CDR3 has 14 amino acids. V was shortened by 3 bases and J by 8 bases, with 13 bases between the two germline ends.